This is a list of T cell receptor beta chains from one sample in a study of T cell responses to AZD1222 COVID-19 vaccine. TCRdb keeps only in-frame clones here, not all; method: immunoSEQ multiplex PCR. The table records about 180,000 clones, 80% to 90% of them present only once. The sequenced sample was peripheral blood, obtained on day 0 of AZD1222 vaccination. The receptors originated from an adult in good health. CDR3s include the opening cysteine and the closing phenylalanine or tryptophan. A D gene is named only where the DNA matches it firmly. Rows give clone size only sometimes, using once, few, many, or a class for an expanded clone.

J | V | size | D | CDR3 | DNA
TRBJ1-1 | TRBV28 | NA | NA | CASSLGSGGARSEAFF | TGTGCCAGCAGTTTGGGGTCCGGGGGCGCGAGGTCTGAAGCTTTCTTT
TRBJ2-7 | TRBV28 | NA | TRBD1 | CASSDPGQGAPYEQYF | TGTGCCAGCAGTGACCCGGGACAGGGGGCTCCTTACGAGCAGTACTTC
TRBJ2-2 | TRBV18 | NA | NA | CASSPPSLTGELFF | TGTGCCAGCTCACCACCGTCCTTAACCGGGGAGCTGTTTTTT
TRBJ1-4 | TRBV7-9 | NA | NA | CASSLGYNEKLFF | TGTGCCAGCAGCTTAGGGTATAATGAAAAACTGTTTTTT
TRBJ1-1 | TRBV3-1/TRBV3-2 | NA | TRBD1 | CASSQARQGIATEAFF | TGTGCCAGCAGCCAAGCCCGACAGGGCATCGCCACTGAAGCTTTCTTT
TRBJ2-7 | TRBV2 | NA | NA | CASRDDRAYEQYF | TGTGCCAGCAGGGACGACAGAGCCTACGAGCAGTACTTC
TRBJ2-3 | TRBV24-1 | NA | NA | CATSDLQSGGGTQYF | TGTGCCACCAGTGATTTGCAATCAGGGGGAGGAACGCAGTATTTT
TRBJ1-1 | TRBV2 | NA | NA | CASKAGGENTEAFF | TGTGCCAGCAAGGCGGGGGGGGAGAACACTGAAGCTTTCTTT
TRBJ2-5 | TRBV3-1/TRBV3-2 | NA | TRBD2 | CASSPGPTSGAHQETQYF | TGTGCCAGCAGCCCCGGGCCCACTAGCGGAGCACACCAAGAGACCCAGTACTTC
TRBJ1-1 | TRBV5-1 | NA | NA | CASSLTGTNTEAFF | TGCGCCAGCAGCCTAACCGGGACGAACACTGAAGCTTTCTTT
TRBJ2-2 | TRBV9 | NA | TRBD2 | CASSVARSGGGAAGELFF | TGTGCCAGCAGCGTAGCTCGCAGCGGCGGGGGGGCTGCCGGGGAGCTGTTTTTT
TRBJ2-7 | TRBV28 | NA | NA | CASSWERGDNYEQYF | TGTGCCAGCAGTTGGGAAAGGGGGGACAACTACGAGCAGTACTTC
TRBJ2-7 | TRBV12-3/TRBV12-4 | NA | NA | CASSSSGTYEQYF | TGTGCCAGCAGTTCCTCAGGGACCTACGAGCAGTACTTC
TRBJ1-2 | TRBV11-2 | once | NA | CASSQRGPGGYTF | TGTGCCAGCAGCCAAAGAGGGCCGGGGGGCTACACCTTC
TRBJ1-2 | TRBV29-1 | NA | NA | CSAQWGYDGYTF | TGCAGCGCCCAGTGGGGATACGATGGCTACACCTTC
TRBJ1-1 | TRBV28 | few | NA | CASSSSYTEAFF | TGTGCCAGCAGCTCCAGCTACACTGAAGCTTTCTTT
TRBJ1-6 | TRBV14 | NA | TRBD1 | CASRNWTGTISYNSPLHF | TGTGCCAGCAGAAACTGGACAGGGACGATCTCCTATAATTCACCCCTCCACTTT
TRBJ2-2 | TRBV7-3 | NA | NA | CASSLLSTNTGELFF | TGTGCCAGCAGCTTACTCTCGACGAACACCGGGGAGCTGTTTTTT
TRBJ2-5 | TRBV7-2 | NA | NA | CASSTVRDIGSQYF | TGTGCCAGCAGCACCGTCCGGGACATCGGGTCCCAGTACTTC
TRBJ1-2 | TRBV27 | few | NA | CASSLSIGGNYGYTF | TGTGCCAGCAGTTTATCGATTGGCGGTAACTATGGCTACACCTTC
TRBJ1-5 | TRBV6-2/TRBV6-3 | NA | NA | CASSYSGNDYSNQPQHF | TGTGCCAGCAGTTACTCGGGGAACGATTATAGCAATCAGCCCCAGCATTTT
TRBJ1-1 | TRBV18 | NA | NA | CASRPGPRHTEAFF | TGTGCCAGCCGACCCGGGCCCCGGCACACTGAAGCTTTCTTT
TRBJ2-3 | TRBV10-1 | few | NA | CASSEPDTDTQYF | TGCGCCAGCAGTGAGCCGGACACAGATACGCAGTATTTT
TRBJ2-7 | TRBV6-6 | NA | NA | CASTPPRGYEQYF | TGTGCCAGCACCCCCCCCAGGGGCTACGAGCAGTACTTC
TRBJ2-7 | TRBV30 | NA | NA | CAWSKGRSYEQYF | TGTGCCTGGAGTAAAGGACGTTCCTACGAGCAGTACTTC
TRBJ1-5 | TRBV2 | NA | NA | CASSAPGGEGNQPQHF | TGTGCCAGCAGCGCCCCGGGAGGGGAGGGTAATCAGCCCCAGCATTTT
TRBJ2-1 | TRBV9 | NA | TRBD1 | CASSVERTGAPPDNEQFF | TGTGCCAGCAGCGTAGAAAGGACAGGGGCTCCTCCCGACAATGAGCAGTTCTTC
TRBJ2-1 | TRBV10-3 | NA | NA | CAISESGAYNEQFF | TGTGCCATCAGTGAGTCAGGGGCCTACAATGAGCAGTTCTTC
TRBJ1-2 | TRBV5-4 | once | NA | CASSLQGSKGYTF | TGTGCCAGCAGCTTACAGGGTAGTAAGGGCTACACCTTC
TRBJ1-3 | TRBV10-3 | NA | TRBD1 | CAIRDRGSLGNTIYF | TGTGCCATCAGGGACAGGGGCTCCCTTGGAAACACCATATATTTT
TRBJ2-1 | TRBV7-2 | NA | NA | CASSPRGASSYNEQFF | TGTGCCAGCAGCCCACGCGGCGCCAGCTCCTACAATGAGCAGTTCTTC
TRBJ1-3 | TRBV4-2 | NA | TRBD1 | CASSQGTGEGGNTIYF | TGTGCCAGCAGCCAAGGGACAGGGGAAGGTGGAAACACCATATATTTT
TRBJ2-7 | TRBV9 | NA | NA | CASSVVASGGEEQYF | TGTGCCAGCAGCGTAGTGGCTTCCGGGGGAGAGGAGCAGTACTTC
TRBJ1-1 | TRBV5-1 | NA | TRBD1 | CASSYTGGAEAFF | TGCGCCAGCAGCTACACAGGGGGGGCTGAAGCTTTCTTT
TRBJ1-6 | TRBV5-1 | NA | NA | CASSLSLIGSPLHF | TGCGCCAGCAGCTTGAGTCTGATCGGTTCACCCCTCCACTTT
TRBJ1-1 | TRBV6-1 | NA | NA | CASSEERGGNTEAFF | TGTGCCAGCAGTGAAGAGAGGGGCGGGAACACTGAAGCTTTCTTT
TRBJ1-6 | TRBV3-1/TRBV3-2 | NA | NA | CASSLTVLNSPLHF | TGTGCCAGCAGTCTGACAGTCCTTAATTCACCCCTCCACTTT
TRBJ2-2 | TRBV5-4 | NA | NA | CASSLGSGTGELFF | TGTGCCAGCAGCTTGGGTAGCGGCACCGGGGAGCTGTTTTTT
TRBJ1-2 | TRBV3-1/TRBV3-2 | NA | NA | CASSPLGGGRNGYTF | TGTGCCAGCAGCCCGCTTGGGGGCGGCAGGAATGGCTACACCTTC
TRBJ1-2 | TRBV25-1 | NA | NA | CASSGAANYGYTF | TGTGCCAGCAGTGGGGCAGCAAACTATGGCTACACCTTC
TRBJ1-3 | TRBV19 | NA | NA | CASTRRSSGNTIYF | TGTGCCAGTACCCGACGGAGCTCTGGAAACACCATATATTTT
TRBJ2-7 | TRBV29-1 | few | NA | CSATPTGSYEQYF | TGCAGCGCTACACCGACAGGCTCCTACGAGCAGTACTTC
TRBJ1-5 | TRBV19 | NA | NA | CASSPKIFSFREMVGQPQHF | TGTGCCAGTAGCCCAAAAATCTTCAGCTTCAGGGAGATGGTTGGTCAGCCCCAGCATTTT
TRBJ1-4 | TRBV30 | NA | NA | CAWSGGRGEKLFF | TGTGCCTGGAGCGGGGGGCGAGGTGAAAAACTGTTTTTT
TRBJ1-3 | TRBV10-3 | NA | NA | CAISESDRNTIYF | TGTGCCATCAGTGAGTCCGATCGAAACACCATATATTTT
TRBJ1-6 | TRBV6-1 | NA | NA | CASSEESSYNSPLHF | TGTGCCAGCAGTGAGGAGAGCTCCTATAATTCACCCCTCCACTTT
TRBJ1-5 | TRBV19 | NA | NA | CASSNEEGVQPQHF | TGTGCCAGTAGTAATGAGGAAGGGGTTCAGCCCCAGCATTTT
TRBJ1-1 | TRBV27 | NA | NA | CASSLYGYEAFF | TGTGCCAGCAGTTTATATGGGTATGAAGCTTTCTTT
TRBJ1-2 | TRBV23-1 | NA | TRBD1 | CASSHPPGQGYSLGYGYTF | TGCGCCAGCAGTCACCCGCCGGGACAGGGCTACTCTTTAGGCTATGGCTACACCTTC
TRBJ2-5 | TRBV27 | NA | TRBD1 | CASSSRGGQTETQYF | TGTGCCAGCAGTTCCAGAGGGGGACAGACGGAGACCCAGTACTTC
TRBJ1-5 | TRBV30 | NA | NA | CAWSPTGRGLNQPQHF | TGTGCCTGGAGTCCGACGGGCAGGGGACTAAATCAGCCCCAGCATTTT
TRBJ2-7 | TRBV3-1/TRBV3-2 | NA | TRBD1 | CASRRGQGVVEQYF | TGTGCCAGCAGGCGAGGACAGGGAGTAGTCGAGCAGTACTTC
TRBJ2-7 | TRBV5-5 | NA | NA | CASSAAVTREQYF | TGTGCCAGCAGCGCAGCCGTCACCCGGGAGCAGTACTTC